The source of this T cell receptor (beta chain) is a study of response to subunit inactivated influenza vaccine listed by TCRdb under 2018. Study-level background: Deep quantitative T cell receptor repertoire profiling was used in the study to track responses to a trivalent subunit inactivated influenza vaccine.

Overall results and qualifications from the work: The authors suggested that each seasonal influenza vaccination may recruit only a limited number of new T cells.

This clonotype has more than one count but fewer than ten. The antigen it binds to is not known. No much larger clone exists at a distance of one base, and base qualities are not known. The sample's time point label, in plain terms: 45 days after influenza vaccine administration. The library relied on RT-PCR. This sample was sequenced with an Illumina HiSeq 2500. TCRdb reprocessed the public reads (quality trimming at Q25 with fastp, clone calling with MiXCR) and kept in-frame beta chains. CDR3 protein sequences are deduplicated, and each keeps its most common genes and DNA. Across this sample there are hundreds of thousands of distinct CDR3 sequences, with over 9.5% seen only once. The ten largest make up roughly 12% of the sample. In the germline V gene, CDR1 corresponds to SQVTM and CDR2 to ANQGSEA. V and J are trimmed by 4 bases and 8 bases, and the gene matches miss 15 bases of the junction. Measured from the cysteine to the phenylalanine, the CDR3 is 15 residues long. Only the CDR3 DNA stays, 45 bases, in frame from base 1.

This sequence uses TRBV29-1 and TRBJ2-3, with TRBD1 matching 7 junction bases. This specimen was PBMCs from blood, taken roughly 47 days after vaccination. This clonotype was sampled from a man aged 45-60 years who received an inactivated influenza vaccine. Donor details come from another sample of the same person, matched by shared clones. The CDR3 in this case is CSVGTGQWSGSTQYF. The DNA reads TGCAGCGTTGGGACAGGACAGTGGAGTGGGTCTACGCAGTATTTT.